This record concerns one T cell receptor beta chain sequence. Clones were sequenced by immunoSEQ multiplex PCR, and TCRdb holds only the in-frame ones, with some missing. In the table there are approximately 260,000 clones, 80% to 90% of which are singletons. The sample is drawn from a study of blood T cell repertoires in COVID-19. Germline lookup yields CDR1 SGHRS and CDR2 YFSETQ. Trimming took 0 bases from V and 2 from J, leaving 10 bases between them. This CDR3 spans 15 amino acids. The chain has TRBV5-1 and TRBJ2-3; D remains unclear. Material: peripheral blood. The TCR comes from a woman aged 40 to 55 who had recovered from COVID-19. This chain's CDR3 is CASSLEPGYTDTQYF. In DNA, the CDR3 is TGCGCCAGCAGCTTGGAACCAGGTTACACAGATACGCAGTATTTT.